This entry describes one T cell receptor beta chain. The sample comes from a study of blood T cell repertoires in COVID-19. Authors' data handling: Cell counts per sample came from amplifying reference gene primers. Method: immunoSEQ multiplex PCR; TCRdb's copy keeps in-frame clones and lacks some. V, J and clone size reflect that table, while D and trimming were determined from the DNA. Of 65,000 to 80,000 clones listed, around 84% are singletons. Sequencing was carried out using peripheral blood. The clonotype was recovered from a human donor in a cohort sampled during active COVID-19.

The CDR3 DNA reads as TGCGCCAGCAGCCGAGGACAGGGAAGATACGAGCAGTACTTC. This gives the protein CASSRGQGRYEQYF. The chain recombines TRBV5-1 with TRBJ2-7; TRBD1 matches 8 bases. J gave up 4 bases and V 4 bases, and 7 bases lay outside the gene matches. The CDR3 consists of 14 residues. Germline loops: CDR1 SGHRS, CDR2 YFSETQ.